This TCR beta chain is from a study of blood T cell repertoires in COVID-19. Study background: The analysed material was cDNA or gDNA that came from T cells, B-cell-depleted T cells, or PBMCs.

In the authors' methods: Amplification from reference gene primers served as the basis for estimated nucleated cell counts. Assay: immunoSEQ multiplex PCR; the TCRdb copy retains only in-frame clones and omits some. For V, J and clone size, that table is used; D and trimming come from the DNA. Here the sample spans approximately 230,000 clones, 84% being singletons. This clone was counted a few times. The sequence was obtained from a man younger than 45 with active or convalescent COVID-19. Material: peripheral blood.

The CDR3 spells CASSQDRTSGSTDTQYF. Written as DNA, the CDR3 is TGCGCCAGCAGCCAAGATAGGACTAGCGGAAGCACAGATACGCAGTATTTT. V is TRBV4-3 and J is TRBJ2-3; 10 bases match TRBD2. The junction had 3 bases not matched to a gene; V was cut back by 0 bases and J by 0 bases. The germline V gene encodes CDR1 LGHNA and CDR2 YSLEER. There are 17 residues in the CDR3.